The 19 T cell receptor beta chains given below trace back to one sample, sequenced in a study of T-cell reconstitution after alpha-beta-depleted transplantation in children. TCRbeta library preparation incorporated unique molecular identifiers. TCRdb called the PCR reads again in MiXCR, with one record for every CDR3 protein. In the table there are about 900,000 distinct CDR3 sequences, roughly 29% of which are singletons. The material was PBMCs, mostly from graft donor cells, obtained 360 days after TCRalphabeta/CD19-depleted stem cell transplant. These receptors were taken from a boy younger than two who had a stem cell transplant for SCID, so the T cells may come from the graft donor.

The rearrangement links TRBV3-1 to TRBJ2-1; TRBD2 is a possible D gene (5 bases). The CDR3 covers 20 residues. CDR1 and CDR2 from the germline V gene are LGHDT and YNNKEL (reference sequence). The V gene lost 1 base and the J gene lost 0 bases, with 22 bases spanning the gap. The CDR3, as DNA: TGTGCCAGCAGCCAAGCTCGAGGGCTGGGCGCACCTCGCTCCTACAATGAGCAGTTCTTC. This translates into CASSQARGLGAPRSYNEQFF.

This rearrangement joins TRBV10-3 to TRBJ2-2, with 7 bases matching TRBD1. The CDR3 runs 18 residues. Trimming took 3 bases from V and 6 from J; bases not matched to a gene: 16. CDR1 is ENHRY and CDR2 is SYGVKD in the germline V gene. DNA for the CDR3: TGTGCCATCAGTGATCCCTTTACAGGGGACGCAGGTTCCGGGGAGCTGTTTTTT. It translates to CAISDPFTGDAGSGELFF.

The chain carries TRBV4-1 and TRBJ2-1; no clear D. The CDR3 is 15 amino acids. Germline V gives CDR1 MGHRA, CDR2 YSYEKL. The V end lost 1 base, the J end lost 4 bases, and 11 bases lay between the germline ends. In nucleotides, the CDR3 is TGCGCCAGCAGCCAAGTCTTGACCCTTTACAATGAGCAGTTCTTC. Amino acids: CASSQVLTLYNEQFF.

This chain links TRBV7-9 with TRBJ2-2, with D possibly TRBD1 on 6 matching bases. Trimming shortened V by 5 bases and J by 5 bases, and 15 bases separated the two germline ends. CDR3 length equals 15 residues. The germline CDR1 and CDR2 sequences are SEHNR and FQNEAQ (reference sequence). CDR3 DNA: TGTGCCAGCAGCCGACTACAGGGTCGGACCGGGGAGCTGTTTTTT. It encodes CASSRLQGRTGELFF.

The rearrangement links TRBV12-3 or TRBV12-4 to TRBJ1-4; no definite D call. The CDR3 totals 14 residues. V lost 5 bases and J lost 5, with 12 bases in between. The CDR3 DNA is TGTGCCAGCAGTACAGATCCCCCCAATGAAAAACTGTTTTTT. Its translation is CASSTDPPNEKLFF.

The CDR3 bases are TGCGCCAGCAGCCCGAACAGGGTGTATGGCTACACCTTC. This encodes CASSPNRVYGYTF. The chain joins TRBV5-1 to TRBJ1-2; D perhaps matches TRBD1 (6 bases). This CDR3 has 13 amino acids. Germline V gene sequence: CDR1 SGHRS, CDR2 YFSETQ. Trimming shortened V by 4 bases and J by 5 bases, and 12 bases separated the two germline ends. Full variable domain (missing parts from reference TRBV5-1 and TRBJ1-2): KAGVTQTPRYLIKTRGQQVTLSCSPISGHRSVSWYQQTPGQGLQFLFEYFSETQRNKGNFPGRFSGRQFSNSRSEMNVSTLELGDSALYLCASSPNRVYGYTFGSGTRLTVV.

V and J are TRBV28 and TRBJ1-2; TRBD1 matches at 7 bases. CDR3 length: 15 amino acids. Germline-derived CDR1 and CDR2 are MDHEN and SYDVKM. Trimming removed 1 base from V and 3 bases from J; junction bases left unmatched: 5. The chain's CDR3 is CASSLSRGRDYGYTF. CDR3 sequence (DNA): TGTGCCAGCAGTTTATCTAGGGGGCGCGACTATGGCTACACCTTC.

This clonotype was detected many times. The genes are TRBV15 and TRBJ2-3; D possibly uses TRBD1 or TRBD2 (7 bases each). The CDR3 extends over 19 amino acids. Trimming took 3 bases from V and 3 from J, leaving 25 bases between them. Germline-derived CDR1 and CDR2 are LNHNV and YYDKDF (reference sequence). The DNA for the CDR3 is TGTGCCACCAGCAGTCTGCTGGGTGACAGGGAGGGGTCTACAGATACGCAGTATTTT. Its translation is CATSSLLGDREGSTDTQYF.

In this sample, this clonotype turned up a few times. V and J are TRBV6-5 and TRBJ1-2; 10 bases agree with TRBD1. V lost 8 bases and J lost 2; bases outside the gene matches: 11. Germline-derived CDR1 and CDR2 are MNHEY and SVGAGI. This CDR3 region has 16 residues. The CDR3 spells CASSGTGAVGNYGYTF. CDR3 coding DNA: TGTGCCAGCTCTGGGACAGGGGCAGTGGGCAACTATGGCTACACCTTC.

The chain employs TRBV29-1 and TRBJ2-5; D unclear. The germline gives CDR1 SQVTM, CDR2 ANQGSEA. The CDR3 loop spans 11 amino acids. Trimming took 8 bases from V and 2 from J, leaving 9 bases between them. CDR3 in amino acids: CSTGLQETQYF. The CDR3 region has the DNA TGCAGCACGGGCCTACAAGAGACCCAGTACTTC.

The V gene is TRBV18, the J gene TRBJ1-6; no firm D call. V shed 3 bases and J shed 7 bases, with 10 bases lying between them. The CDR3 extends over 14 amino acids. CDR1 is KGHSH, CDR2 LQKENI, per germline. The CDR3 bases are TGTGCCAGCTCACCGAAAGGGCAGAATTCACCCCTCCACTTT. It yields the protein CASSPKGQNSPLHF. The full variable domain, completed using reference TRBV18 and TRBJ1-6, is NAGVMQNPRHLVRRRGQEARLRCSPMKGHSHVYWYRQLPEEGLKFMVYLQKENIIDESGMPKERFSAEFPKEGPSILRIQQVVRGDSAAYFCASSPKGQNSPLHFGNGTRLTVT.

This sequence joins TRBV20-1 and TRBJ1-2; D perhaps matches TRBD1 (6 bases). V shed 4 bases and J shed 2 bases, with 17 bases lying between them. The germline CDR1 and CDR2 sequences are DFQATT and SNEGSKA (reference sequence). The length of the CDR3 is 15 residues. The CDR3 region is CSANHEGGQNYGYTF. In DNA form, the CDR3 reads TGCAGTGCTAACCACGAGGGGGGACAAAACTATGGCTACACCTTC.

V gene TRBV28 combines with J gene TRBJ2-7, with 9 bases fitting TRBD1. This CDR3 is 14 amino acids long. J lost 4 bases, V lost 6 bases, and 7 bases had no gene match. Germline V gene data show CDR1 as MDHEN and CDR2 as SYDVKM. CDR3 nucleotide sequence: TGTGCCAGCAGCCCGGGACAGGGTTGGTACGAGCAGTACTTC. Translated, it gives CASSPGQGWYEQYF.

This chain joins TRBV9 and TRBJ2-7, with a tentative D call TRBD1 (5 bases). V was pared by 0 bases and J by 2 bases, with 12 bases between. The germline V gene encodes CDR1 SGDLS and CDR2 YYNGEE. This CDR3 is built from 15 residues. The DNA for the CDR3 is TGTGCCAGCAGCGTAGGGGGCGAGGTCCCCTACGAGCAGTACTTC. Translation gives CASSVGGEVPYEQYF.

This clonotype was detected only a few times. This chain links TRBV6-1 with TRBJ1-2; 8 bases are shared with TRBD1. Germline CDR1 MNHNS, CDR2 SASEGT. J gave up 1 base and V 5 bases, and 3 bases lay outside the gene matches. The CDR3 sequence is 14 residues long. Written as DNA, the CDR3 is TGTGCCAGCAGTACCGGACAGGGTAACTATGGCTACACCTTC. Its protein is CASSTGQGNYGYTF.

This clonotype was observed a handful of times. The rearrangement uses TRBV6-2 or TRBV6-3 and TRBJ2-6, with D maybe TRBD1 (6 bases). Per the germline V gene, CDR1 is MNHEY and CDR2 is SVGEGT. There are 18 residues in the CDR3. The V end lost 6 bases, the J end lost 0 bases, and 18 bases lay between the germline ends. CDR3 protein: CASSPTTGPFSGANVLTF. The CDR3 DNA follows: TGTGCCAGCAGCCCTACGACAGGTCCATTCTCTGGGGCCAACGTCCTGACTTTC.

The chain employs TRBV15 and TRBJ2-3, with 8 bases identical to TRBD2. Looked up from germline, CDR1 is LNHNV and CDR2 is YYDKDF (reference sequence). V trimming: 5 bases; J trimming: 5 bases; junction bases outside the gene matches: 6. The CDR3 loop spans 14 amino acids. Here the CDR3 DNA reads TGTGCCACCAGCCCCCGGGCGGGGGGAGATACGCAGTATTTT. It specifies CATSPRAGGDTQYF.

This clonotype has only a few counts. This chain joins TRBV10-3 and TRBJ2-3; TRBD1 matches at 12 bases. Per the germline V gene, CDR1 is ENHRY and CDR2 is SYGVKD. The CDR3 totals 16 residues. V shed 3 bases, J shed 4 bases, and the junction held 5 bases outside the gene matches. CDR3 amino acids: CAISDPGQGAADTQYF. Written as DNA, the CDR3 is TGTGCCATCAGTGATCCGGGACAGGGGGCGGCAGATACGCAGTATTTT.

The rearrangement links TRBV27 to TRBJ1-3, with D perhaps TRBD1 (6 bases). Looked up from germline, CDR1 is MNHEY and CDR2 is SMNVEV (reference sequence). CDR3 size: 18 residues. As DNA, the CDR3 is TGTGTCTCCCTCCGCTGTCTGACCGGGACACACTCTGGAAACACCATATATTTT. Its protein product is CVSLRCLTGTHSGNTIYF.